These T cell receptor beta chains were read from a single sample in a study of blood T cell repertoires in COVID-19. Assay used: immunoSEQ multiplex PCR; TCRdb lists only in-frame clones, some missing. Among 200,000 to 250,000 clones, 86% were seen once, and the ten largest hold 10% to 15%. The source material was peripheral blood. The source of these receptors is an elderly man with acute or convalescent COVID-19. CDR3s include the opening cysteine and the closing phenylalanine or tryptophan. Fields, in order: V gene, clone size, CDR3 length, D gene, J gene, CDR3 DNA, CDR3 protein. A D gene is named only where the DNA matches it firmly. The size field is filled for only some rows; it gives once, few, many or a size class.

TRBV10-3	NA	14	NA	TRBJ1-6	TGTGCCAATTCTAGGAACTCCTATAATTCACCCCTCCACTTT	CANSRNSYNSPLHF
TRBV9	NA	14	TRBD1	TRBJ1-1	TGTGCCAGCAGCGTACCGGGACAGGGTTTTCGAGCTTTCTTT	CASSVPGQGFRAFF
TRBV12-3/TRBV12-4	NA	13	NA	TRBJ1-2	TGTGCCAGCAGTTTTGGGTTCGGCGGTGGCTACACCTTC	CASSFGFGGGYTF
TRBV7-8	NA	13	NA	TRBJ1-1	TGTGCCAGCAGCTGGGTCCCGGGAACTGAAGCTTTCTTT	CASSWVPGTEAFF
TRBV5-1	NA	15	NA	TRBJ2-2	TGCGCCAGCAGCTTGGGTGGGGCCCCCACCGGGGAGCTGTTTTTT	CASSLGGAPTGELFF
TRBV5-1	once	13	NA	TRBJ1-2	TGCGCCAGCAGCTTGGACGGGGGCTATGGCTACACCTTC	CASSLDGGYGYTF
TRBV24-1	NA	13	TRBD2	TRBJ2-3	TGTGCCACCCGGCGGGGGGCCACAGATACGCAGTATTTT	CATRRGATDTQYF
TRBV19	NA	15	TRBD1	TRBJ1-5	TGTGCCAGTAGAGGGCCGGGACAGGGGAATCAGCCCCAGCATTTT	CASRGPGQGNQPQHF
TRBV27	few	12	NA	TRBJ2-7	TGTGCCAGCAGCTCTAGCTCCTACGAGCAGTACTTC	CASSSSSYEQYF
TRBV3-1/TRBV3-2	NA	16	TRBD1	TRBJ1-4	TGTGCCAGCAGCCAAGGTTCCGCAGGGGGCAGGGAAAAACTGTTTTTT	CASSQGSAGGREKLFF
TRBV28	NA	16	NA	TRBJ1-3	TGTGCCAGCAGTTTACCTGGGGGGATCTCTGGAAACACCATATATTTT	CASSLPGGISGNTIYF
TRBV19	NA	12	NA	TRBJ1-1	TGTGCCAGTAGAACCAGGTCGGATCGGGCTTTCTTT	CASRTRSDRAFF
TRBV9	NA	15	TRBD2	TRBJ2-1	TGTGCCAGCAGCGTAGATGGCGGGAGTTTCAATGAGCAGTTCTTC	CASSVDGGSFNEQFF
TRBV15	NA	16	TRBD1	TRBJ1-4	TGTGCCACCAGCAGAGATTGGGGACAGGGTGGTGAAAAACTGTTTTTT	CATSRDWGQGGEKLFF
TRBV19	NA	13	TRBD1	TRBJ1-2	TGTGCCAGTACCTACCCAGGGGGGCTTGGCTACACCTTC	CASTYPGGLGYTF
TRBV6-6	NA	16	NA	TRBJ1-1	TGTGCCAGCAGTACCCTAATCAGGGGTAGAAACACTGAAGCTTTCTTT	CASSTLIRGRNTEAFF
TRBV4-1	NA	14	TRBD1	TRBJ2-7	TGCGCCAGCAGCCAAGGGGACAGGGGATACGAGCAGTACTTC	CASSQGDRGYEQYF
TRBV9	few	15	NA	TRBJ1-2	TGTGCCAGCAGCATTAGGGGGGGCGAAAACTATGGCTACACCTTC	CASSIRGGENYGYTF
TRBV4-3	NA	16	NA	TRBJ1-3	TGCGCCAGCAGCCAAGAGTCTCACGGTTCTGGAAACACCATATATTTT	CASSQESHGSGNTIYF
TRBV10-3	NA	11	NA	TRBJ2-7	TGTGCCATCAGTGCCCGTGACGAGCAGTACTTC	CAISARDEQYF
TRBV20-1	NA	11	NA	TRBJ1-2	TGCAGTGCCACAGGGTCCTATGGCTACACCTTC	CSATGSYGYTF
TRBV29-1	NA	12	NA	TRBJ2-6	TGCAGCGTCTACTCTGGGGCCAACGTCCTGACTTTC	CSVYSGANVLTF
TRBV6-5	NA	15	NA	TRBJ2-1	TGTGCCAGCATCAACGGGGGTAGTGTGGGCAATGAGCAGTTCTTC	CASINGGSVGNEQFF